This T cell receptor (beta chain) was identified during a study of cytomegalovirus exposure and HLA in healthy donors. Overall study context: Within the Caucasian-associated ancestry cluster were approximately 77% of the 300 to 450 genotyped donors.

The PCR ran on 60 Vbeta and 13 Jbeta primers. This table comes from immunoSEQ multiplex PCR, and its TCRdb copy is limited to in-frame clones, with some not included. The table lists just over 200,000 clones, 65% to 80% of them singletons, with about 1.8% in the top ten. Worth noting for this clone: Its antigen is currently unknown.

Study-wide results and limits: Later on, analysis showed that most CMV-associated TCR beta chains appeared to be HLA-restricted. As was reported, the HLA-A and HLA-B alleles of most subjects were accurately predicted from TCR beta sequences.

The sequencing input was PBMCs. This receptor was identified in a man aged 45-65 years in good health and CMV-seronegative.

The CDR3 is CASSTPDSQETQYF. The DNA for the CDR3 is TGTGCCAGCAGCACCCCGGACAGCCAAGAGACCCAGTACTTC. The chain links TRBV7-9 to TRBJ2-5, with TRBD1 as a possible D gene (6 bases). CDR1 is SEHNR, CDR2 FQNEAQ, per germline (reference sequence). V lost 5 bases and J 1 base, leaving 11 bases between the germline ends. The CDR3 covers 14 residues.